Listed below are T cell receptor beta chains from one sample, sequenced in a study of T cell repertoires in cytomegalovirus infection. TCRdb reprocessed the reads via MiXCR and lists one record per CDR3 protein. The sample yields nearly 450,000 distinct CDR3 sequences, 31% seen once. The sequenced sample consisted of PBMCs. The receptors here all came from a human donor in good health (CMV status not recorded). Some clones in this sample may be carry-over from other donors' samples. Both conserved end residues are part of each CDR3. A D gene is named only where the DNA matches it firmly. Clone sizes are given selectively: once, few, many, or a class where the clone is expanded.

cdr3_aa: CASSLGPGTNYGYTF; cdr3_nt: TGTGCCAGCAGCTTAGGTCCGGGAACTAACTATGGCTACACCTTC; v_call: TRBV7-9; d_call: .; cdr3_length: 15; j_call: TRBJ1-2; clone_size: few
cdr3_aa: CASSIDRQNTEAFF; cdr3_nt: TGTGCCAGCAGCATAGACAGGCAGAACACTGAAGCTTTCTTT; v_call: TRBV11-2; d_call: .; cdr3_length: 14; j_call: TRBJ1-1; clone_size: .
cdr3_aa: CASSPPVPGGQETQYF; cdr3_nt: TGTGCCAGCAGCCCCCCGGTCCCGGGGGGGCAAGAGACCCAGTACTTC; v_call: TRBV3-1; d_call: TRBD2; cdr3_length: 16; j_call: TRBJ2-5; clone_size: .
cdr3_aa: CATSSFRLGEVKNIQYF; cdr3_nt: TGTGCCACCAGCAGTTTTCGACTTGGGGAGGTCAAAAACATTCAGTACTTC; v_call: TRBV15; d_call: .; cdr3_length: 17; j_call: TRBJ2-4; clone_size: .
cdr3_aa: CSARPTGGPDNEQFF; cdr3_nt: TGCAGCGCCCGCCCAACGGGGGGGCCGGACAATGAGCAGTTCTTC; v_call: TRBV29-1; d_call: TRBD2; cdr3_length: 15; j_call: TRBJ2-1; clone_size: few
cdr3_aa: CASSLGLPSRNQPQHF; cdr3_nt: TGTGCCAGCAGCTTAGGTTTGCCGAGCCGCAATCAGCCCCAGCATTTT; v_call: TRBV7-2; d_call: .; cdr3_length: 16; j_call: TRBJ1-5; clone_size: .
cdr3_aa: CASSPGDRAGKETQYF; cdr3_nt: TGTGCCAGCAGCCCGGGGGACAGGGCGGGCAAAGAGACCCAGTACTTC; v_call: TRBV11-2; d_call: TRBD1; cdr3_length: 16; j_call: TRBJ2-5; clone_size: .
cdr3_aa: CASKRGGASTDTQYF; cdr3_nt: TGTGCCAGCAAGAGGGGGGGGGCCAGCACAGATACGCAGTATTTT; v_call: TRBV6-8; d_call: .; cdr3_length: 15; j_call: TRBJ2-3; clone_size: once
cdr3_aa: CASSQASGSYEQYF; cdr3_nt: TGTGCCAGCAGCCAGGCTAGCGGCTCCTACGAGCAGTACTTC; v_call: TRBV4-2; d_call: TRBD2; cdr3_length: 14; j_call: TRBJ2-7; clone_size: .
cdr3_aa: CASSSVRGQGAYGYTF; cdr3_nt: TGTGCCAGCAGCTCTGTTCGTGGACAGGGGGCCTATGGCTACACCTTC; v_call: TRBV11-2; d_call: TRBD1; cdr3_length: 16; j_call: TRBJ1-2; clone_size: .
cdr3_aa: CASILGSGSGELFF; cdr3_nt: TGTGCCAGCATCTTAGGGTCGGGTTCCGGGGAGCTGTTTTTT; v_call: TRBV7-6; d_call: .; cdr3_length: 14; j_call: TRBJ2-2; clone_size: .
cdr3_aa: CASRIGGERSAEAFF; cdr3_nt: TGTGCCAGCAGGATCGGGGGTGAGCGGAGCGCTGAAGCTTTCTTT; v_call: TRBV6-6; d_call: .; cdr3_length: 15; j_call: TRBJ1-1; clone_size: .
cdr3_aa: CASSYEFGGSDRNEQFF; cdr3_nt: TGTGCCAGCAGTTACGAATTCGGGGGGTCTGATAGGAATGAGCAGTTCTTC; v_call: TRBV6-2/TRBV6-3; d_call: TRBD2; cdr3_length: 17; j_call: TRBJ2-1; clone_size: .
cdr3_aa: CASKRDTGYNEQFF; cdr3_nt: TGCGCCAGCAAGAGGGACACTGGCTACAATGAGCAGTTCTTC; v_call: TRBV5-1; d_call: .; cdr3_length: 14; j_call: TRBJ2-1; clone_size: few
cdr3_aa: CASSSGSTDDWDEQFF; cdr3_nt: TGTGCCAGCAGTTCAGGAAGTACGGACGACTGGGATGAGCAGTTCTTC; v_call: TRBV6-6; d_call: .; cdr3_length: 16; j_call: TRBJ2-1; clone_size: .
cdr3_aa: CASSFSGQGAQGYGYTF; cdr3_nt: TGTGCCAGCAGTTTTTCGGGACAGGGGGCGCAAGGCTATGGCTACACCTTC; v_call: TRBV12-3/TRBV12-4; d_call: TRBD1; cdr3_length: 17; j_call: TRBJ1-2; clone_size: few
cdr3_aa: CASSSKGGLWNTEAFF; cdr3_nt: TGTGCCAGCAGTTCTAAAGGGGGGTTGTGGAACACTGAAGCTTTCTTT; v_call: TRBV6-8; d_call: .; cdr3_length: 16; j_call: TRBJ1-1; clone_size: .
cdr3_aa: CASSISNQETQYF; cdr3_nt: TGTGCCAGTAGTATCAGCAACCAAGAGACCCAGTACTTC; v_call: TRBV19; d_call: .; cdr3_length: 13; j_call: TRBJ2-5; clone_size: few